Below, one T cell receptor (beta chain) is given with its context. The sample belongs to a study of blood T cell repertoires in COVID-19. Methods used by the authors: Estimated nucleated cell counts came from reference gene primer amplification. TCRdb keeps only in-frame clones here, not all; method: immunoSEQ multiplex PCR. The DNA was the basis for D and trimming; V, J and clone size are from that table. The table includes approximately 140,000 clones, around 89% detected once. Trimming cost V 6 bases and J 0 bases; bases outside gene matches: 5. The CDR3 covers 16 residues. Per germline, CDR1 SGHAT and CDR2 FQNNGV.

V usage is TRBV11-2 and J usage is TRBJ2-6, with 7 bases lining up with TRBD1. The sequence derives from a human donor in a cohort sampled during active COVID-19. Sequences were obtained from peripheral blood. CDR3 in amino acids: CASRSGQSSGANVLTF. The CDR3 nucleotides are TGTGCCAGCAGATCGGGACAGAGCTCTGGGGCCAACGTCCTGACTTTC.